Listed here is a single T cell receptor beta chain. This sample was taken from a study of blood T cell repertoires in COVID-19. The method was immunoSEQ multiplex PCR; TCRdb's version includes in-frame clones alone and lacks a portion of them. The table lists around 190,000 clones, approximately 91% of them singletons. The receptor's source is a man aged 25 to 40 with acute or convalescent COVID-19. The material sequenced was peripheral blood.

The CDR3 nucleotides are TGTGCCTGGTCGTTCGCCGGGGTGTATAATTCACCCCTCCACTTT. Its protein is CAWSFAGVYNSPLHF. The gene calls are TRBV30 and TRBJ1-6; unclear D gene. Germline V gene data show CDR1 as GTSNPN and CDR2 as SVGIG (reference sequence). The CDR3 totals 15 residues. Trimming cost V 5 bases and J 4 bases, with 15 bases left between them.